This T cell receptor beta chain stems from a study of blood T cell repertoires in COVID-19. Per the original data handling: The authors estimated nucleated cell counts from reference gene primer amplification. This table comes from immunoSEQ multiplex PCR, and its TCRdb copy is limited to in-frame clones, with some not included. The V and J calls and clone size were taken over from that table, and D and trimming were inferred from the DNA. The sample consists of some 150,000 clones, 65% to 85% of them appearing once. With 6 bases clipped from V and 7 bases from J, the junction kept 4 bases outside the gene matches. This CDR3 contains 13 residues. Germline V gene lookup returns CDR1 MNHEY and CDR2 SVGAGI.

Sequencing input: peripheral blood. This TCR was recovered from a human donor with acute or convalescent COVID-19. The donor label of this sample is uncertain. V gene TRBV6-5 combines with J gene TRBJ2-1; the match to TRBD1 covers 9 bases. The CDR3: CASRGTGRNEQFF. CDR3 nucleotide sequence: TGTGCCAGCAGGGGGACAGGGAGAAATGAGCAGTTCTTC.